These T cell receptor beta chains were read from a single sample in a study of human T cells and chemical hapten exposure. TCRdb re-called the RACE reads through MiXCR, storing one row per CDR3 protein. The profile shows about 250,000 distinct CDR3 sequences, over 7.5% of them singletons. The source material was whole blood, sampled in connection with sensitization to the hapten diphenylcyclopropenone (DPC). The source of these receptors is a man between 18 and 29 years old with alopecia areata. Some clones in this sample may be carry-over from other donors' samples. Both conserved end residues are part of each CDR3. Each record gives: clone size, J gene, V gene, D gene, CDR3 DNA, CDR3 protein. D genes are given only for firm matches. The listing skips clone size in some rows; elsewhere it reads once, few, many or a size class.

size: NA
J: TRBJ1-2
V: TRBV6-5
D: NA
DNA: TGTGCCAGCAGTTACCTAGGACGGCCGACTAACTATGGCTACACCTTC
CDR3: CASSYLGRPTNYGYTF

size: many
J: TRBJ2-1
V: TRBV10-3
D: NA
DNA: TGTGCCATCAGTGAATCGGGAGTTAGCTCCTACAATGAGCAGTTCTTC
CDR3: CAISESGVSSYNEQFF

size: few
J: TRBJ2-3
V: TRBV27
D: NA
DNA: TGTGCCAGCAGTCCCCAGGGCGGACCAACGGATACGCAGTATTTT
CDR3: CASSPQGGPTDTQYF

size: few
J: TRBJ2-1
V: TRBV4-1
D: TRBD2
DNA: TGCGCCAGCAGCCAAGATAGGCTAGCGGGGGGAGGGTCAAATGAGCAGTTCTTC
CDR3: CASSQDRLAGGGSNEQFF

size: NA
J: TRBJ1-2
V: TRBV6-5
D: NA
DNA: TGTGCCAGCAAGGCTTTTAACTATGGCTACACCTTC
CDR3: CASKAFNYGYTF

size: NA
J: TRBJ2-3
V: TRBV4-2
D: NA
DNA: TGTGCCAGCAGCCAAGATTCAGTCACAGATACGCAGTATTTT
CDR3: CASSQDSVTDTQYF

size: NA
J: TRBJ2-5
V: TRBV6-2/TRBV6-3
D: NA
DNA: TGTGCCAGCAGGCGCCGTACCCAAGAAGAGACCCAGTACTTC
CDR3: CASRRRTQEETQYF

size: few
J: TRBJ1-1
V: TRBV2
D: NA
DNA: TGTGCCAGCAGTGAATGGGGAGGGCCTGAAGCTTTCTTT
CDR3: CASSEWGGPEAFF

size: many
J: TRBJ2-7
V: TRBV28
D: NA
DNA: TGTGCCAGCAGGGGAACAGGAAGCTCCTACGAGCAGTACTTC
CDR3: CASRGTGSSYEQYF

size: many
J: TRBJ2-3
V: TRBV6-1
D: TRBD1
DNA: TGTGCCAGCAGTACAGGGGAAGTAGGCACAGATACGCAGTATTTT
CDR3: CASSTGEVGTDTQYF

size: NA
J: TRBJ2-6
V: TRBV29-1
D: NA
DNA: TGCAGCGTTGAGTCCTTCTCTGGGGCCAACGTCCTGACTTTC
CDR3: CSVESFSGANVLTF

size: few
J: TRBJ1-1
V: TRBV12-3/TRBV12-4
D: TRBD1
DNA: TGTGCCAGCAGGCCCGGGACAGGGGTTAGCACTGAAGCTTTCTTT
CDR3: CASRPGTGVSTEAFF

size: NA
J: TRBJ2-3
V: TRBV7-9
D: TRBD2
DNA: TGTGCCAGCAGCCCCCTAGCGGAGATCACAGATACGCAGTATTTT
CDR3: CASSPLAEITDTQYF

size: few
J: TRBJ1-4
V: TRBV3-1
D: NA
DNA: TGTGCCAGCAGCCAAGACAGGTTAACTAATGAAAAACTGTTTTTT
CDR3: CASSQDRLTNEKLFF

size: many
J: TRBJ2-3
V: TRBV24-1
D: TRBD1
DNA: TGTGCCACCAGTGATCCTCCGGGACAGAAAACAGATACGCAGTATTTT
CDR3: CATSDPPGQKTDTQYF

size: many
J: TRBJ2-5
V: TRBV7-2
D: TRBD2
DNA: TGTGCCAGCAGCCGCGCGAGCGGGGGGGCGGGTGAGACCCAGTACTTC
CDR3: CASSRASGGAGETQYF

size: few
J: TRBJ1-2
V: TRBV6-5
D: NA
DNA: TGTGCCAGCAGTTACTCAGCTCGGACAGTCTATGGCTACACCTTC
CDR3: CASSYSARTVYGYTF

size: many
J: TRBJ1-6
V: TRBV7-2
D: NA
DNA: TGTGCCAGCAGCTTACATGGGGGCGAACAATCACCCCTCCACTTT
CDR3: CASSLHGGEQSPLHF

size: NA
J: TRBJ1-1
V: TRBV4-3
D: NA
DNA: TGCGCCAGCAGCCAGACCAGGGGAGGAGGCACTGAAGCTTTCTTT
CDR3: CASSQTRGGGTEAFF

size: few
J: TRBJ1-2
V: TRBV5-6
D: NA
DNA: TGTGCAACCATTCGGGGCACAAATTCTTTCTATGGCTACACCTTC
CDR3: CATIRGTNSFYGYTF

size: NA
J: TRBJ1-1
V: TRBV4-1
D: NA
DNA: TGCGCCAGCAGCCAAGGTTTCTGGGGGATCGGTGAAGCTTTCTTT
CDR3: CASSQGFWGIGEAFF

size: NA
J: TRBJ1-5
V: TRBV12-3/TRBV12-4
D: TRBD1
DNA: TGTGCCAGCACATGGGGGACAGGGCCCAATCAGCCCCAGCATTTT
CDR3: CASTWGTGPNQPQHF

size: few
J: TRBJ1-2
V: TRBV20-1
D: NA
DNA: TGCAGTGTCCCAGACCAGGCCGGGGGTAACTATGGCTACACCTTC
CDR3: CSVPDQAGGNYGYTF

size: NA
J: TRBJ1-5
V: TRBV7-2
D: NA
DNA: TGTGCCAGCAGCTTCGAGATCCATAGCAATCAGCCCCAGCATTTT
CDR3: CASSFEIHSNQPQHF

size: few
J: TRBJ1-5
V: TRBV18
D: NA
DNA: TGTGCCAGCTCACCATCGGGGGCGGGGGCAAATCAGCCCCAGCATTTT
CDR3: CASSPSGAGANQPQHF

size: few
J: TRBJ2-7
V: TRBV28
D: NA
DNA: TGTGCCAGCAGTTTAGGTAGAGAGTACGAGCAGTACTTC
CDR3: CASSLGREYEQYF

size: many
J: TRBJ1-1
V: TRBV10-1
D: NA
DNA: TGCGCCAGCAGTGTTGCAGCGAACACTGAAGCTTTCTTT
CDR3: CASSVAANTEAFF